The clone carrying this T cell receptor beta chain has just one count. The antigen remains unidentified. RNA served as the template for amplifying TCR beta CDR3 regions. HTBI-primed first-round RT-PCR preceded second-round multiplex PCR. TCRdb re-analysed the multiplex PCR reads in MiXCR, keeping a single row per CDR3 protein. The sample contains roughly 700,000 distinct CDR3 sequences, around 40% of which appear only once. This specimen belongs to a study of Graves' ophthalmopathy and Graves' hyperthyroidism. Notes on the study in general: Progression of ophthalmopathy was predicted by the model with about 68% sensitivity and around 72% specificity.

The germline V gene encodes CDR1 SQVTM and CDR2 ANQGSEA. This CDR3 spans 10 amino acids. Deletions cut 4 bases from V and 9 bases from J, with 10 bases between. Sequencing was performed on peripheral blood. This chain joins TRBV29-1 and TRBJ2-7; the D is unclear. The clonotype comes from an adult man with Graves' ophthalmopathy. Here the CDR3 reads CSVVSDPQYF. The CDR3 DNA follows: TGCAGCGTTGTATCGGACCCGCAGTACTTC.